This TCR beta chain was captured by sequencing in a study of T cells in Graves' hyperthyroidism and ophthalmopathy. Whole-study context: Peripheral blood draws took place at initial diagnosis, ahead of any treatment.

V was shortened by 7 bases and J by 4 bases, with 23 bases between the two germline ends. The germline gives CDR1 MNHEY, CDR2 SMNVEV (reference sequence). CDR3 length: 17 residues. This clonotype occurred many times. Amplified regions were TCR beta CDR3 sequences from RNA transcripts. The TCR CDR3 first-round RT-PCR relied on the HTBI primer set. A single record per CDR3 protein comes from TCRdb applying MiXCR to the multiplex PCR reads. The sample lists approximately 610,000 distinct CDR3 sequences; over 12% were seen once. The sequenced sample consisted of blood. This clonotype was obtained from a woman aged 40 to 55 with Graves' ophthalmopathy. J is TRBJ1-5 and V is TRBV27; D may be TRBD1 (6 bases). The CDR3 region is CASTARGGAHTNQPQHF. CDR3 coding DNA: TGTGCCAGCACAGCCCGAGGGGGGGCACACACTAATCAGCCCCAGCATTTT.